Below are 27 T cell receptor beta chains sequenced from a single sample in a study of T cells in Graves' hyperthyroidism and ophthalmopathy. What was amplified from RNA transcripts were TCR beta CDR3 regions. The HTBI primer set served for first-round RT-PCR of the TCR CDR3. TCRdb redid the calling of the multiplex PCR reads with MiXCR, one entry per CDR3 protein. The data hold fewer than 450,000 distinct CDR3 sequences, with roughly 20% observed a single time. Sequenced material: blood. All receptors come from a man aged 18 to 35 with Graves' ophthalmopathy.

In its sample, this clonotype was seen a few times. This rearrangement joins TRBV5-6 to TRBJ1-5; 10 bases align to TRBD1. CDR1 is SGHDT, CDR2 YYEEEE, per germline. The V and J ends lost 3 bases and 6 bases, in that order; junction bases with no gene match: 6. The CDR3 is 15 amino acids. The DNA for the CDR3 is TGTGCCAGCAGCTGGGGACAGGGGATAGGTCAGCCCCAGCATTTT. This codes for CASSWGQGIGQPQHF.

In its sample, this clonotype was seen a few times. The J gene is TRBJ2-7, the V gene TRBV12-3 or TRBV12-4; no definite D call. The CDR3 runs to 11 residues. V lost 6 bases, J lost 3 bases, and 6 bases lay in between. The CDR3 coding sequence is TGTGCCAGCAGCAGAGTCTACGAGCAGTACTTC. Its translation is CASSRVYEQYF.

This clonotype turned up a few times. The CDR3 spells CASSFSPYTDTQYF. As DNA, the CDR3 is TGTGCCAGCAGTTTTAGCCCCTACACAGATACGCAGTATTTT. This chain uses TRBV27 with TRBJ2-3; D unresolved. V lost 3 bases and J lost 2, with 9 bases in between. Per the germline V gene, CDR1 is MNHEY and CDR2 is SMNVEV (reference sequence). The CDR3 contains 14 residues.

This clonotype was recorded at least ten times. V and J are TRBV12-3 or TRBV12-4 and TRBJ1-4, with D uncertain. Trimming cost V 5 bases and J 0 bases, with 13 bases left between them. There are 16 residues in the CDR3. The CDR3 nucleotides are TGTGCCAGCAGTCCAACATTTACTGCAACTAATGAAAAACTGTTTTTT. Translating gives CASSPTFTATNEKLFF.

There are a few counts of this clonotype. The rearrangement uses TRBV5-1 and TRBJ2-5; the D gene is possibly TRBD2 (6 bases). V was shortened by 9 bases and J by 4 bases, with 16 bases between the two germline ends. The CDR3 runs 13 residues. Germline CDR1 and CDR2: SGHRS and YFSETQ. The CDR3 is CATRLGGSETQYF. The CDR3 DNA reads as TGCGCCACGCGACTGGGGGGATCAGAGACCCAGTACTTC.

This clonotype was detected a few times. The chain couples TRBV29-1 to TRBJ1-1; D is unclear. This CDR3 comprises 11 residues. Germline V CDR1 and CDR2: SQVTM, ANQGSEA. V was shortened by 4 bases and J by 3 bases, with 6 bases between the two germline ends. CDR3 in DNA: TGCAGCGTTGGGGCGGACACTGAAGCTTTCTTT. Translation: CSVGADTEAFF.

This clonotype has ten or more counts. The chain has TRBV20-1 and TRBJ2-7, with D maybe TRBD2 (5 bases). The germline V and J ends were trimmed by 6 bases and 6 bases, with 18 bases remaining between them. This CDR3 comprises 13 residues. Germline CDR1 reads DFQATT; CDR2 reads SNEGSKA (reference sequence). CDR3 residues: CSARSPTGFEQYF. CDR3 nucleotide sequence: TGCAGTGCGAGATCCCCTACGGGGTTCGAGCAGTACTTC.

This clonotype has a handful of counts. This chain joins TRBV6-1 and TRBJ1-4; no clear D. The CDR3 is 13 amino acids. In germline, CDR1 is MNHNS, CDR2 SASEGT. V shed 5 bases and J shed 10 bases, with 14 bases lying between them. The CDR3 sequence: CASSLEGMGKLFF. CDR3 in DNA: TGTGCCAGCAGTTTGGAGGGTATGGGAAAACTGTTTTTT.

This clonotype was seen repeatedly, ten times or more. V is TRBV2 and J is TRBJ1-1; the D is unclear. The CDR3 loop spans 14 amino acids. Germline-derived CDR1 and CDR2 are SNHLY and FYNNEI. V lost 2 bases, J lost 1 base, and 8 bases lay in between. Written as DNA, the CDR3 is TGTGCCAGCAGTGAACAGAGGTCGAACACTGAAGCTTTCTTT. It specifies CASSEQRSNTEAFF.

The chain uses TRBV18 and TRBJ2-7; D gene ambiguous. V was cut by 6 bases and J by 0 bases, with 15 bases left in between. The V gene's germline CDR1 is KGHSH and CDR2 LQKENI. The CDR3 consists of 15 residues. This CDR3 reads CASSHGATLSYEQYF. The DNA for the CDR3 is TGTGCCAGCTCTCATGGAGCTACTCTCTCCTACGAGCAGTACTTC.

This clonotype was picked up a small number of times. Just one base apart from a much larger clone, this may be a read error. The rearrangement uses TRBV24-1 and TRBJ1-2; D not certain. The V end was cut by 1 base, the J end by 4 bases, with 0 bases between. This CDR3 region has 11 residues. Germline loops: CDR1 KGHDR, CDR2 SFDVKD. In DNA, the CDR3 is TGTGCCACCAGTGATTTCTATGGCTACACCTTC. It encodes CATSDFYGYTF.

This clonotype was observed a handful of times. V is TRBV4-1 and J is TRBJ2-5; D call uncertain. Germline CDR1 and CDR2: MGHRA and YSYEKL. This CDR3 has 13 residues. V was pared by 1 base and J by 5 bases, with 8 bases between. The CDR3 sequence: CASSQVIRETQYF. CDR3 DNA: TGCGCCAGCAGCCAAGTGATACGGGAGACCCAGTACTTC.

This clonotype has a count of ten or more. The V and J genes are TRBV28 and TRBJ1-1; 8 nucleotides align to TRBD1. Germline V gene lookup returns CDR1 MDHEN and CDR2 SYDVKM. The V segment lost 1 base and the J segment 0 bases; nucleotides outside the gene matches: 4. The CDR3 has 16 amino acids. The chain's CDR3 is CASSLSGGRMNTEAFF. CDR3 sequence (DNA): TGTGCCAGCAGTTTATCAGGGGGCCGGATGAACACTGAAGCTTTCTTT.

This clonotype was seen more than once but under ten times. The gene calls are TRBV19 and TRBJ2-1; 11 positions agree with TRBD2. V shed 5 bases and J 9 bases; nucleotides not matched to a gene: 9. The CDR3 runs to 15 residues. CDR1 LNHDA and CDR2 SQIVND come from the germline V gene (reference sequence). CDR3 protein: CASSSGSGLAGEQFF. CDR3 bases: TGTGCCAGTAGTTCCGGGAGTGGACTAGCGGGTGAGCAGTTCTTC.

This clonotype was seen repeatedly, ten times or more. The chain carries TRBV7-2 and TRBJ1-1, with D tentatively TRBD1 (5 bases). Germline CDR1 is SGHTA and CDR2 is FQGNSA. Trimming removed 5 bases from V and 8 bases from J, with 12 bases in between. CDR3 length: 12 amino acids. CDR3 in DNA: TGTGCCAGCAGCCATGGGTGGACAGAAGCTTTCTTT. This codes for CASSHGWTEAFF.

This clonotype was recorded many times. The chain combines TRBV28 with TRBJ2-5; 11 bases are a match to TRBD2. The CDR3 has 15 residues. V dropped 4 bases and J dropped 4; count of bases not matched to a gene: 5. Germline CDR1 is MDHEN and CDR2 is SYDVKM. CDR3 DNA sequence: TGTGCCAGCAGTTATATAACTAGCGGGGGAGAGACCCAGTACTTC. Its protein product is CASSYITSGGETQYF.

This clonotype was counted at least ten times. This chain's CDR3 is CASSFRWSEAFF. The CDR3, as DNA: TGTGCCAGCAGCTTCCGTTGGTCCGAAGCTTTCTTT. The chain recombines TRBV3-1 with TRBJ1-1; D unclear. This CDR3 region has 12 residues. Germline V gene sequence: CDR1 LGHDT, CDR2 YNNKEL (reference sequence). Trimming pared 5 bases from V and 8 bases from J, leaving 12 bases between.

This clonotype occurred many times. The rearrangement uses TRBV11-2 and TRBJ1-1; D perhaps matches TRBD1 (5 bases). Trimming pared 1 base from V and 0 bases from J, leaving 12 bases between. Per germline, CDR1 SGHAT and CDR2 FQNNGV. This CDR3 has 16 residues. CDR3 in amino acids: CASSLGQLTMNTEAFF. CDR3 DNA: TGTGCCAGCAGCTTAGGACAGCTAACCATGAACACTGAAGCTTTCTTT. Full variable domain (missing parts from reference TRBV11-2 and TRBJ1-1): EAGVAQSPRYKIIEKRQSVAFWCNPISGHATLYWYQQILGQGPKLLIQFQNNGVVDDSQLPKDRFSAERLKGVDSTLKIQPAKLEDSAVYLCASSLGQLTMNTEAFFGQGTRLTVV.

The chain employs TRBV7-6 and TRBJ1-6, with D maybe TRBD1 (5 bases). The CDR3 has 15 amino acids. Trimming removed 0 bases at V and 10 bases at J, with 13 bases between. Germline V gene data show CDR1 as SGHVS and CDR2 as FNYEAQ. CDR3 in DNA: TGTGCCAGCAGCTTAGCCGGGGGTTGGTGGTCACCCCTCCACTTT. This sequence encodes CASSLAGGWWSPLHF.

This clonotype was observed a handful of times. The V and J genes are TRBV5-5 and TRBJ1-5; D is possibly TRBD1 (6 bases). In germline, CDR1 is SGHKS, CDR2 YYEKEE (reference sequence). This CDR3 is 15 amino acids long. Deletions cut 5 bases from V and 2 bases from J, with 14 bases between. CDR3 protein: CASRSGTMGNQPQHF. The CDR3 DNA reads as TGTGCCAGCAGGTCCGGGACAATGGGCAATCAGCCCCAGCATTTT.

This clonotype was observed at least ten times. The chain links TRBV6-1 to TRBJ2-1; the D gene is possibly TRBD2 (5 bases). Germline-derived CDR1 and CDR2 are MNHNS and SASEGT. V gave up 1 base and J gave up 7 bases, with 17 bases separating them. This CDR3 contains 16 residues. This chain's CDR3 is CASSEGSGGRGNEQFF. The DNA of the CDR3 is TGTGCCAGCAGTGAAGGTTCAGGCGGACGGGGAAATGAGCAGTTCTTC.

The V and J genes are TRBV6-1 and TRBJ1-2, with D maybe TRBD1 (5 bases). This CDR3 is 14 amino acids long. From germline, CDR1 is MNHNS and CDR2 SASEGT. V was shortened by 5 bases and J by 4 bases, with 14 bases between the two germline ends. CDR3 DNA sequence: TGTGCCAGCAGTCCCAGGGAAGATAGCTATGGCTACACCTTC. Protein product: CASSPREDSYGYTF.

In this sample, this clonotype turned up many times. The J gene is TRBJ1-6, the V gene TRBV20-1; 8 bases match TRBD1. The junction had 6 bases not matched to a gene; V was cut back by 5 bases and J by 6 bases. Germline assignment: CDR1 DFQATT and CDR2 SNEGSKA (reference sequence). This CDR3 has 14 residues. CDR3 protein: CSAPTGQGNSPLHF. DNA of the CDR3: TGCAGTGCTCCGACCGGACAGGGTAATTCACCCCTCCACTTT.

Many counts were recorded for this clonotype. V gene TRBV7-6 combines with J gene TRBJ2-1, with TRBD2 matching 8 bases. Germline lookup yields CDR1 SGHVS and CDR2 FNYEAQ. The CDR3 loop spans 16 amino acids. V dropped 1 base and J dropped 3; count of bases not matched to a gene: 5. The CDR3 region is CASSLVSGEFYNEQFF. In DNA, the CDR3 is TGTGCCAGCAGCTTAGTTAGCGGGGAATTCTACAATGAGCAGTTCTTC.

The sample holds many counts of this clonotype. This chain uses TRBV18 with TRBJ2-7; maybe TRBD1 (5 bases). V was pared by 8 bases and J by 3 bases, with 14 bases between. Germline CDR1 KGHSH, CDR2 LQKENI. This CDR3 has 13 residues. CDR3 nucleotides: TGTGCCAGCACTGGAAACAGGCACTACGAGCAGTACTTC. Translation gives CASTGNRHYEQYF.

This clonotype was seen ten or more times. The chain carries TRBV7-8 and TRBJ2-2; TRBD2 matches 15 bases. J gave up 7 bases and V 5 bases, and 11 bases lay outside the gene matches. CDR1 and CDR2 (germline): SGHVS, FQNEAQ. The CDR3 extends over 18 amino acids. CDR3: CASSVRTSGGAGGGELFF. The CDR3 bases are TGTGCCAGCAGCGTCCGGACTAGCGGGGGGGCCGGTGGCGGGGAGCTGTTTTTT.

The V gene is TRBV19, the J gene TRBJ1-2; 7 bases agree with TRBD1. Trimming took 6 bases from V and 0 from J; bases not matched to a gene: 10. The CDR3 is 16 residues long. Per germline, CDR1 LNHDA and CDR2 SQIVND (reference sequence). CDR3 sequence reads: CASSFPGQSPNYGYTF. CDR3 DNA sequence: TGTGCCAGTAGCTTCCCGGGACAGAGCCCTAACTATGGCTACACCTTC.